These T cell receptor beta chains were read from a single sample in a study of CD8+ T cells in alopecia areata. Sequenced by immunoSEQ multiplex PCR; TCRdb stores in-frame clones only, minus some. This repertoire shows some 4,000 clones, about 62% found once; its top ten account for more than 9.5%. Sequencing was performed on skin, taken at week 4, from a patient treated with tofacitinib. These receptor sequences come from a human donor with alopecia areata. CDR3s include the opening cysteine and the closing phenylalanine or tryptophan. D genes are given only for firm matches. Not every row has a clone size; where given, it reads once, few, many or a size class.

-	-	TRBV7-9	TRBJ2-3	TGTGCCAGCAGCTTAGGCGGATCTACGCAGTATTTT	CASSLGGSTQYF
-	few	TRBV7-9	TRBJ1-1	TGTGCCAGCAGCCTTCGGGGGAACACTGAAGCTTTCTTT	CASSLRGNTEAFF
-	-	TRBV6-5	TRBJ1-2	TGTGCCAGCTTGGACGCCCACTATGGCTACACCTTC	CASLDAHYGYTF
TRBD2	-	TRBV7-8	TRBJ2-7	TGTGCCAGCAGCTTAGGTAGCGGGAGGTACGAGCAGTACTTC	CASSLGSGRYEQYF
-	-	TRBV4-3	TRBJ2-5	TGCGCCAGCAGCCAATACCTGGGGGGAGAGACCCAGTACTTC	CASSQYLGGETQYF
TRBD2	-	TRBV7-2	TRBJ2-3	TGTGCCAGCAGCTTGGGGCTAGCGGCCACAGATACGCAGTATTTT	CASSLGLAATDTQYF
-	-	TRBV7-6	TRBJ2-1	TGTGCCAGCAGCTTAGCCCGGGCCAATGAGCAGTTCTTC	CASSLARANEQFF
-	once	TRBV6-1	TRBJ1-2	TGTGCCAGCAGTGAAAATCCCCTCGCCTCGGGCTACACCTTC	CASSENPLASGYTF
TRBD2	-	TRBV5-5	TRBJ2-5	TGTGCCAGCATGGATAGCGGGGTCGGGGAGACCCAGTACTTC	CASMDSGVGETQYF
-	-	TRBV29-1	TRBJ1-4	TGCAGCGTCGGGGTGGGACTTCAGGCGATCTTT	CSVGVGLQAIF
-	few	TRBV5-5	TRBJ1-5	TGTGCCAGCAGCTTGGCCCGGACCGCAAATCAGCCCCAGCATTTT	CASSLARTANQPQHF
TRBD1	-	TRBV5-8	TRBJ2-2	TGTGCCAGCAGCTTGTGGTGGACAGGGCGCACCGGGGAGCTGTTTTTT	CASSLWWTGRTGELFF
-	once	TRBV30	TRBJ2-3	TGTGCCTGGAGTAAGGGCAGGGAGTCAGATACGCAGTATTTT	CAWSKGRESDTQYF
-	large	TRBV28	TRBJ2-3	TGTGCCAGCGGGAAACGGGATACGCAGTATTTT	CASGKRDTQYF
TRBD2	-	TRBV6-1	TRBJ2-5	TGTGCCAGCAGTGCTTTGGGGGGGAGAGAGACCCAGTACTTC	CASSALGGRETQYF
-	-	TRBV29-1	TRBJ1-2	TGCAGCGTAACGACAGACAACTATGGCTACACCTTC	CSVTTDNYGYTF
TRBD2	-	TRBV7-9	TRBJ2-1	TGTGCCAGCAGCCCTGGACTAGCGGGACACAATGAGCAGTTCTTC	CASSPGLAGHNEQFF
-	-	TRBV6-1	TRBJ2-5	TGTGCCAGCAGCACAGAGACCCAGTACTTC	CASSTETQYF
-	-	TRBV7-1	TRBJ2-3	TGTGCCAGCAGCTCAAGCATTCCCTTTGTCATGCAAGATACGCAGTATTTT	CASSSSIPFVMQDTQYF
-	-	TRBV7-2	TRBJ2-1	TGTGCCAGCAGCCTAGGGGACTATGAGCAGTTCTTC	CASSLGDYEQFF
TRBD1	few	TRBV27	TRBJ2-7	TGTGCCAGCAGTTACCCGGGACAGGGGGTTTACGAGCAGTACTTC	CASSYPGQGVYEQYF
-	-	TRBV6-6	TRBJ1-2	TGTGCCAGCAGAGGGTCGGGGGACTATGGCTACACCTTC	CASRGSGDYGYTF
-	-	TRBV7-7	TRBJ2-5	TGTGCTAGCAGCTTAGCGGTTCAAGAGACCCAGTACTTC	CASSLAVQETQYF
-	few	TRBV5-1	TRBJ2-7	TGCGCCAGCAGCTGGGACAATTACGAGCAGTACTTC	CASSWDNYEQYF
-	few	TRBV6-1	TRBJ2-1	TGTGCCAGCTGGTTTAGCTCCTACAATGAGCAGTTCTTC	CASWFSSYNEQFF
TRBD1	-	TRBV6-5	TRBJ2-3	TGTGCCAGCAGTTCCTCCGGGACAGGGGGGTCAGATACGCAGTATTTT	CASSSSGTGGSDTQYF
-	-	TRBV7-8	TRBJ1-5	TGTGCCAGCAGCTTGCTATCGGGAGTCGGCAATCAGCCCCAGCATTTT	CASSLLSGVGNQPQHF
TRBD1	-	TRBV29-1	TRBJ1-2	TGCAGCGTTCCGGGACAGGCCACCAGGGGCTACACCTTC	CSVPGQATRGYTF
-	-	TRBV6-5	TRBJ1-1	TGTGCCAGCAGTTACGGGGTGAGGAACACTGAAGCTTTCTTT	CASSYGVRNTEAFF
TRBD2	-	TRBV30	TRBJ2-3	TGTGCCTGGGCCGGACTAGCGGGAGGTTGGGGTGATACGCAGTATTTT	CAWAGLAGGWGDTQYF
TRBD1	-	TRBV4-1	TRBJ2-7	TGCGCCAGCAGCGCCCCGGGACAGGGCTACGAGCAGTACTTC	CASSAPGQGYEQYF
TRBD1	-	TRBV10-3	TRBJ2-5	TGTGCCATCGGACAGGGGGGAGAGACCCAGTACTTC	CAIGQGGETQYF
TRBD2	-	TRBV4-1	TRBJ2-3	TGCGCCAGCAGCCAAGATTCATATGGACTAGCGGGAACTAGCACAGATACGCAGTATTTT	CASSQDSYGLAGTSTDTQYF
TRBD2	-	TRBV29-1	TRBJ2-7	TGCAGCCTTCGATGGGGGGGCGAGCAGTACTTC	CSLRWGGEQYF
TRBD1	-	TRBV7-2	TRBJ1-1	TGTGCCAGCAGCATACAGGGGTTGAACACTGAAGCTTTCTTT	CASSIQGLNTEAFF
-	few	TRBV4-1	TRBJ2-1	TGCGCCAGCAAGGGGGGTCGGTCTGAACTAGCGAGGAATGAGCAGTTCTTC	CASKGGRSELARNEQFF
TRBD2	-	TRBV29-1	TRBJ2-1	TGCAGCGTTGAGTTAGCGGGGAGGGACAATGAGCAGTTCTTC	CSVELAGRDNEQFF
-	-	TRBV2	TRBJ2-3	TGTGCCAGCAGTGAAGCTGGGGGCAGGCGCACAGATACGCAGTATTTT	CASSEAGGRRTDTQYF
-	-	TRBV6-5	TRBJ2-1	TGTGCCAGCAGTTTGACGCGGGGCGCTGAGCAGTTCTTC	CASSLTRGAEQFF
-	few	TRBV4-1	TRBJ2-1	TGCGCCAGCAGCCAAGATCGGTCTAGCTTGAGCTCCTACAATGAGCAGTTCTTC	CASSQDRSSLSSYNEQFF
-	once	TRBV5-4	TRBJ2-1	TGTGCCAGCAGCTTGGGTAATGAGCAGTTCTTC	CASSLGNEQFF
-	-	TRBV27	TRBJ1-2	TGTGCCAGCAGTCCCCGGGGGCACGCTACTCATGGCTACACCTTC	CASSPRGHATHGYTF
-	large	TRBV4-1	TRBJ2-2	TGCGCCAGCAGCCAAGAGGGGCCCAGGGCCGGGGGCACCGGGGAGCTGTTTTTT	CASSQEGPRAGGTGELFF
-	-	TRBV18	TRBJ1-1	TGTGCCAGCTCACCACTGGCAGAGAACACTGAAGCTTTCTTT	CASSPLAENTEAFF
TRBD2	few	TRBV6-1	TRBJ2-2	TGTGCCAGCAGATCAATAGCGGGAGGGGCCGGGGAGCTGTTTTTT	CASRSIAGGAGELFF
-	-	TRBV6-5	TRBJ2-1	TGTGCCAGCAGTTACACCGACTCTAGCTCCTACAATGAGCAGTTCTTC	CASSYTDSSSYNEQFF
TRBD2	-	TRBV4-2	TRBJ2-1	TGTGCCAGCAGCCAACGGCGGGAGGACTACAATGAGCAGTTCTTC	CASSQRREDYNEQFF
TRBD1	-	TRBV5-8	TRBJ1-1	TGTGCCAGCAGCTCTCCAGGGGGGCTATTTCGTCGAGACACTGAAGCTTTCTTT	CASSSPGGLFRRDTEAFF
TRBD1	-	TRBV5-1	TRBJ2-7	TGCGCCAGCAGCCAGGGGACAGGGGACGAGCAGTACTTC	CASSQGTGDEQYF
-	-	TRBV18	TRBJ2-1	TGTGCCAGCTCTCCGGCGGGGTCTAATGAGCAGTTCTTC	CASSPAGSNEQFF
-	-	TRBV5-6	TRBJ2-7	TGTGCCAGCAGCTTCAAGGGGCTCCTCCCCGAGCAGTACTTC	CASSFKGLLPEQYF
-	few	TRBV7-6	TRBJ2-3	TGTGCCAGCAGCCCCCGGCAGGGAGAAGATACGCAGTATTTT	CASSPRQGEDTQYF
-	-	TRBV5-1	TRBJ1-3	TGCGCCAGCAGCTTGGAAGAAGGAAACACCATATATTTT	CASSLEEGNTIYF